The entry that follows covers one T cell receptor beta chain sequence. Its antigen is unidentified. This CDR3 is built from 15 residues. V lost 0 bases, J lost 7 bases, and 16 bases lay in between. Germline lookup yields CDR1 SGHRS and CDR2 YFSETQ. The entry originates in a study of cytomegalovirus exposure and HLA in healthy donors. Background on the study: HLA-typed donors were the source of tens of millions of unique TCRs, which an early data release held.

Overall study findings and caveats: According to a later analysis, donors in an Asian-associated ancestry cluster reportedly had fewer N-insertions than the roughly 670-donor mean.

Primers for the PCR totalled 60 Vbeta and 13 Jbeta. Libraries were prepared by immunoSEQ multiplex PCR; TCRdb keeps only in-frame clonotypes and omits some of them. The sample records more than 200,000 clones, 60% to 85% being singletons. The gene calls are TRBV5-1 and TRBJ1-1; TRBD1 is a possible D gene (6 bases). The receptor comes from a man aged 40-49 years in good health and CMV-seronegative. The source material was PBMCs. The DNA of the CDR3 is TGCGCCAGCAGCTTGGGTAGAACGACAGGCGATGAAGCTTTCTTT. This codes for CASSLGRTTGDEAFF.